The 14 T cell receptor beta chains in this list originate from one sample, sequenced in a study of blood T cell repertoires in COVID-19. Clones were sequenced by immunoSEQ multiplex PCR, and TCRdb holds only the in-frame ones, with some missing. The sample lists around 100,000 clones; approximately 84% were seen once. The sample consisted of peripheral blood. These receptors were obtained from a human donor in a cohort sampled during active COVID-19.

The rearrangement links TRBV11-2 to TRBJ1-2; D gene uncertain. There are 14 residues in the CDR3. Trimming took off 3 bases at V and 1 base at J, with 9 bases between the two ends. Germline assignment: CDR1 SGHAT and CDR2 FQNNGV. As DNA, the CDR3 is TGTGCCAGCAGCTTCGAAAATAGTAACTATGGCTACACCTTC. Its translation is CASSFENSNYGYTF.

The chain carries TRBV6-2 or TRBV6-3 and TRBJ1-2; D uncertain. Trimming shortened V by 4 bases and J by 6 bases, and 21 bases separated the two germline ends. CDR3 size: 16 residues. Germline V lookup: CDR1 MNHEY, CDR2 SVGEGT. The CDR3 protein is CASSSVDPSRGNGYTF. The CDR3 nucleotides read TGTGCCAGCAGTTCAGTCGACCCATCCCGAGGGAATGGCTACACCTTC.

V is TRBV12-3 or TRBV12-4 and J is TRBJ2-7; no firm D call. The germline V and J ends were trimmed by 4 bases and 6 bases, with 13 bases remaining between them. CDR3 size: 13 residues. CDR3 region: CASSYGSSGEQYF. Written as DNA, the CDR3 is TGTGCCAGCAGTTACGGGTCGTCGGGCGAGCAGTACTTC.

The sample holds many counts of this clone. This chain uses TRBV11-2 with TRBJ2-7; D not resolved. Germline CDR1 SGHAT, CDR2 FQNNGV. Deletions cut 2 bases from V and 2 bases from J, with 7 bases between. The CDR3 spans 13 residues. CDR3 bases: TGTGCCAGCAGCTTATCAGATACCTACGAGCAGTACTTC. This translates into CASSLSDTYEQYF.

This clone was detected a few times. V is TRBV2 and J is TRBJ2-7, with 7 bases that match TRBD1. CDR3 length equals 14 residues. The ends lost 5 bases at V and 2 bases at J; junction bases unmatched: 6. Germline CDR1 reads SNHLY; CDR2 reads FYNNEI. CDR3 loop: CASSYMQGAYEQYF. For the CDR3, the DNA is TGTGCCAGCAGTTATATGCAGGGGGCCTACGAGCAGTACTTC.

This clone was recorded only once. The rearrangement links TRBV19 to TRBJ2-7, with D possibly TRBD2 on 6 matching bases. The CDR3 extends over 14 amino acids. The germline CDR1 and CDR2 sequences are LNHDA and SQIVND (reference sequence). The V gene lost 7 bases and the J gene lost 8 bases, with 21 bases spanning the gap. CDR3 DNA sequence: TGTGCCAGTAAGGAAAGGGGAGGATCTCGCCAGCAGTACTTC. Translated, it gives CASKERGGSRQQYF.

This sequence joins TRBV10-1 and TRBJ1-1; 7 positions agree with TRBD1. Germline V gene lookup returns CDR1 WNHNN and CDR2 SYGVQD (reference sequence). The CDR3 loop spans 13 amino acids. V was clipped by 4 bases and J by 1 base; unmatched bases: 0. This chain's CDR3 is CASSGQGNTEAFF. CDR3 DNA sequence: TGCGCCAGCAGTGGACAGGGGAACACTGAAGCTTTCTTT.

The chain has TRBV7-2 and TRBJ2-2, with TRBD2 identical over 11 bases. This CDR3 has 18 amino acids. CDR1 and CDR2 (germline): SGHTA, FQGNSA. Trimming cost V 10 bases and J 3 bases; bases outside gene matches: 16. The CDR3 DNA reads TGTGCCACCCCGACGTTAGCGGGGGGGTTTAGAGACACCGGGGAGCTGTTTTTT. Its protein product is CATPTLAGGFRDTGELFF.

The chain recombines TRBV11-3 with TRBJ1-1; D call uncertain. The CDR3 consists of 13 residues. Trimming pared 3 bases from V and 3 bases from J, leaving 8 bases between. Germline V gene lookup returns CDR1 SGHNT and CDR2 YENEEA. This chain's CDR3 is CASSLESDTEAFF. The DNA of the CDR3 is TGTGCCAGCAGCTTGGAGTCGGACACTGAAGCTTTCTTT.

The V call is TRBV20-1, the J call TRBJ2-1; 9 bases fit TRBD2. The length of the CDR3 is 14 residues. With V trimmed by 3 bases and J by 8 bases, 8 bases remained unmatched. From germline, CDR1 is DFQATT and CDR2 SNEGSKA (reference sequence). In DNA form, the CDR3 reads TGCAGTGCTAGTGGCCTAGCGGGGATGGATGAGCAGTTCTTC. Translated: CSASGLAGMDEQFF.

Here the CDR3 DNA reads TGTGCCACCAGTGATGCCCTTGTAGGGGCCGGGGAGCTGTTTTTT. Amino acid sequence: CATSDALVGAGELFF. J is TRBJ2-2 and V is TRBV24-1; tentatively, D is TRBD1 (5 bases). This CDR3 is built from 15 residues. Trimming took off 3 bases at V and 6 bases at J, with 13 bases between the two ends. Germline V gene data show CDR1 as KGHDR and CDR2 as SFDVKD.

This sequence joins TRBV11-2 and TRBJ2-7; D might be TRBD1 (6 bases). The V end was cut by 1 base, the J end by 3 bases, with 25 bases between. CDR1 is SGHAT and CDR2 is FQNNGV in the germline V gene. The CDR3 runs to 19 residues. CDR3 protein: CASSLANRVGGIDNYEQYF. In DNA, the CDR3 is TGTGCCAGCAGCTTAGCTAATCGGGTAGGGGGAATCGATAACTACGAGCAGTACTTC.

The chain has TRBV30 and TRBJ1-5, with TRBD1 matching 10 bases. J gave up 5 bases and V 6 bases, and 10 bases lay outside the gene matches. Germline CDR1 reads GTSNPN; CDR2 reads SVGIG (reference sequence). CDR3 length: 15 residues. CDR3 nucleotides: TGTGCCTGTGAACCCGGGACAGGGGTTGATCAGCCCCAGCATTTT. It translates to CACEPGTGVDQPQHF.

The chain links TRBV27 to TRBJ1-6; D not certain. The CDR3 sequence is 15 residues long. The V end was cut by 3 bases, the J end by 2 bases, with 8 bases between. Germline lookup yields CDR1 MNHEY and CDR2 SMNVEV (reference sequence). The CDR3 loop reads CASSFSGTYNSPLHF. CDR3 nucleotide sequence: TGTGCCAGCAGTTTTTCGGGGACCTATAATTCACCCCTCCACTTT.